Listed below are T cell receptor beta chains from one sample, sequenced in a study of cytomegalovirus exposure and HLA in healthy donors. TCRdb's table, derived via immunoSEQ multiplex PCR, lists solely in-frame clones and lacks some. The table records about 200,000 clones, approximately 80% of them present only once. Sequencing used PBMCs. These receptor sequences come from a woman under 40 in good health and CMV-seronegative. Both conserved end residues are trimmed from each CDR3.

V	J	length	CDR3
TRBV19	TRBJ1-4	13	ASSIRYLPNEKLF
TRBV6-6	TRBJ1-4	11	ATQGTFYEKLF
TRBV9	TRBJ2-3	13	ASSVVGHRTDTQY
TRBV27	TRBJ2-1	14	ASSYAAGVFYNEQF
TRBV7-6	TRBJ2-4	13	ASSLTELAGDIQY
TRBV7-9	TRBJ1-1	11	ASSFINQFEAF
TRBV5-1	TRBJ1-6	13	ASSLAQAIGSPLH
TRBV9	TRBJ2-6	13	ASSFDRSGANVLT
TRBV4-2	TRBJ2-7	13	ASSQDRGPAYEQY
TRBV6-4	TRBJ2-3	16	ASSNLEAAGGPPDTQY
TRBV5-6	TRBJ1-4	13	ASSFYSRTNEKLF
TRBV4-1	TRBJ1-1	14	ASSPRGETANTEAF
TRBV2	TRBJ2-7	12	ASSGTGGDYEQY
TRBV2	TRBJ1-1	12	ASSRQGGDTEAF
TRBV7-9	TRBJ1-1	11	ASSPAPDRQAF
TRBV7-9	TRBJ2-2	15	ASSPQGAVKNTGELF
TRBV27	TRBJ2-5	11	TSSLVVSETQY
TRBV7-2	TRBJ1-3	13	ASSLTGGSGNTIY
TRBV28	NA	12	ASRVAGGTYEQY
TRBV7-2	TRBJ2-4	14	ASSKDRVLAKNIQY
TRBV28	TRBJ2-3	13	ASSFLAGGADTQY
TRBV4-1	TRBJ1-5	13	ASSQGHYSNQPQH
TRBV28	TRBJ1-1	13	ASIHPLGSNTEAF
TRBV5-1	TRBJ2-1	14	ASSYLAGGSYNEQF
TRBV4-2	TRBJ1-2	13	ASSQGTGRDYGYP
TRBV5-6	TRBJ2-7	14	ASSSEGAEFSYEQY
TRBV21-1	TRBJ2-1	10	ASSRLGNEQF
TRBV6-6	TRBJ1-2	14	ASSPITPGQRLGYT
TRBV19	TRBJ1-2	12	ASSDGSWQYGYT
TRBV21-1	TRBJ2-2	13	ASRPQGPGTGELF
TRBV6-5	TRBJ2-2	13	ASSPGQGNVGELF
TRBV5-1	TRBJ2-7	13	ASSLVTGVTYEQY
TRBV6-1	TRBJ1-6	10	ASRTNNSPLH
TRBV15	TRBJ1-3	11	ATRQASGNTIY
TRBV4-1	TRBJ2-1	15	ASSQDWALAGGNEQF
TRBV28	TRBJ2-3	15	ASSSLTSGISTDTQY
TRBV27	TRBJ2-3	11	ASSQFWTDTQY
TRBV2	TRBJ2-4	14	ASSLGTGGVTNIQY
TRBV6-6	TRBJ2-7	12	ASSDRGTGCEQY
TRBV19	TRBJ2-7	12	ASSISGRAHEQY
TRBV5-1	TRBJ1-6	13	ASSLGSTGGSPLH
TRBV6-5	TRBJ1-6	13	ASSYFSGVNSPLH
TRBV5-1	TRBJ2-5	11	ASSYRSQETQY
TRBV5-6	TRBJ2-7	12	ASSYGTGGYEQY
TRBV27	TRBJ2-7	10	ASGGQACKQY
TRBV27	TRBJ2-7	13	ASSLLGLPSHEQY
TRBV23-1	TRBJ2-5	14	ASSQRIALGSETQY
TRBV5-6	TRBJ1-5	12	ASSLGGSNQPQH
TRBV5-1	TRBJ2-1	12	ASSLAGVVNEQF
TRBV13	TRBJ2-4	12	ASSLAGGANIQY
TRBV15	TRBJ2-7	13	ATSRDLREGDEQY
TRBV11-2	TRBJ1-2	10	ASSSQGYGYT
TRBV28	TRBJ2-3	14	ASSLTSGRKTDTQY
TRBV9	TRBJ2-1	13	ASSANSDVGRGQF
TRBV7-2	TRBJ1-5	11	ASSLSRFGPQH
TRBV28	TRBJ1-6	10	ASSRELSPLH
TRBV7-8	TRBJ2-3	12	ASSLGASTDTQY
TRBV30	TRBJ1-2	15	AWSVRSGGEIDYGYP